This entry describes one TCR beta chain. Antigen unknown. The CDR3 sequence is 12 residues long. Trimming stripped 5 bases from V and 6 bases from J, with 8 bases between. Germline V lookup: CDR1 SNHLY, CDR2 FYNNEI. The data were obtained in a study of blood T cells in healthy people across ages. PCR was performed a second time for about 6 to 11 cycles using a sample-barcoded 5' primer and a J-beta primer mix. Tagging of each cDNA molecule was performed by a template-switch adaptor with 12 random nucleotides. TCRdb reanalysed the 5' RACE reads using MiXCR and keeps one entry per CDR3 protein. This repertoire shows 800,000 or so distinct CDR3 sequences, about 46% found once; its top ten account for 15% to 20%. Study-level points and caveats: Long-lived donors carried more naive CD4+ cells and greater diversity than aged donors.

Extractions gave at least 5 micrograms of total RNA per sample. This receptor was identified in a man older than 75 in good health. The source material was blood. The chain has TRBV2 and TRBJ2-4, with D perhaps matching TRBD1 (6 bases). Here the CDR3 reads CASSQGRNIQYF. The CDR3 nucleotides are TGTGCCAGCAGTCAGGGGAGAAACATTCAGTACTTC.